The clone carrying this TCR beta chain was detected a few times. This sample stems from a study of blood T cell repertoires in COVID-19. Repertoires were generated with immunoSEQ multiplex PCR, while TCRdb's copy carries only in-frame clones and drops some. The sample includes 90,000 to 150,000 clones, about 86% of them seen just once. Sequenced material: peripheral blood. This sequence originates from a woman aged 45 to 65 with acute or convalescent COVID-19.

CDR3 protein: CASSLVWGSTDTQYF. CDR3 DNA sequence: TGTGCCAGCAGCTTAGTGTGGGGCAGCACAGATACGCAGTATTTT. The J gene is TRBJ2-3, the V gene TRBV7-2, with D possibly matching TRBD1 (5 bases). Trimming stripped 1 base from V and 0 bases from J, with 8 bases between. CDR3 length: 15 amino acids. CDR1 is SGHTA and CDR2 is FQGNSA in the germline V gene.